This TCR beta chain was captured in a study of Ad26.COV2.S vaccination and SARS-CoV-2 variants. Study in general: Enrolled in COV1001, the donor was in the Ad26.COV2.S trial arm, which received the vaccine.

Generated by immunoSEQ multiplex PCR, the TCRdb table keeps only in-frame clones and is missing some. The data hold roughly 400,000 clones, with about 92% observed a single time. Points from the study as a whole: Total T cell responses, in the TCR breadth and depth analyses, may have been underestimated.

This clone was picked up a small number of times. Its target is not known. Indicated treatment: 19 received Ad26.COV2.S at low or high dose, single or two shots; roughly 5 received placebo; per-sample allocation not given. Following the first vaccine or placebo injection, samples were taken on day 63. Germline V gene lookup returns CDR1 WSHSY and CDR2 SAAADI. CDR3 length: 13 amino acids. After removal of 4 bases from V and 5 bases from J, the junction contained 2 bases not matched to a gene. Sequenced here: peripheral blood, sampled in a trial of Ad26.COV2.S vaccine versus placebo. The source is a person aged 18-60 years who received the Ad26.COV2.S COVID-19 vaccine or a placebo. This rearrangement joins TRBV10-2 to TRBJ2-1; the match to TRBD2 covers 7 bases. The CDR3: CASSVGGDNEQFF. CDR3 nucleotides: TGCGCCAGCAGTGTGGGGGGGGACAATGAGCAGTTCTTC.